Listed below are T cell receptor beta chains from one sample, sequenced in a study of siplizumab effects on memory and regulatory T cells. The assay was immunoSEQ multiplex PCR, and TCRdb's table has in-frame clones only and misses some. This sample has some 9,900 clones; more than 35% occur once, and the top ten carry about 10%. Their recognized antigens are unknown. The sequencing sample was made of CFSE-low (dividing) CD8+ T cells sorted from an allogeneic mixed lymphocyte reaction. The receptors shown here come from a human donor in good health; the cells came from an allogeneic mixed lymphocyte reaction. The conserved cysteine and the conserved F or W are not part of the CDR3 here.

TRBV29-1 | SVEGNSAEQF
TRBV6-1 | ASERGPYTGELF
TRBV5-4 | ASSLMGGGDTQY
TRBV7-3 | ASSLSVRGGSNEQY
TRBV28 | ASSWTGVGTEAF
TRBV25-1 | ASSEWGQGDQPQH
TRBV13 | ASSLVGTPGQGYT
TRBV13 | ASSSLVEGEKLF
TRBV4-1 | ASSPDSYQPQH
TRBV9 | ASSATGLNTEAF
TRBV9 | ASSSQDRGVADTQY
TRBV5-6 | ASSSGTTGQSTEAF
TRBV7-6 | ASSLGRREQY
TRBV13 | ASSPRNPTEAF
TRBV11-1 | ASSLGRMYNEQF
TRBV7-9 | ASSTTGLHYGYT
TRBV6-1 | ASSPRTSGNEQF
TRBV21-1 | ASSKTVRSSGNTIY
TRBV4-1 | ASSQVASPTEAF
TRBV7-9 | ASLDRGGYT
TRBV4-1 | ASSQDPGDSGNTIY
TRBV27 | ASSLLGAVGEQY
TRBV5-1 | ASSNGDREPQETQY
TRBV5-4 | ASSLGGQGAHEQY
TRBV6-5 | ASSLNSYEQY
TRBV10-1 | ASGRGDRGRNTEAF
TRBV6-5 | ASSYSGQQDEQY
TRBV6-4 | ASSEGNPTDTQY
TRBV19 | ASSVTSGGRLGETQY
TRBV12-5 | ASGLPLGSEQY
TRBV4-3 | ASSQLAGAYEQY
TRBV10-3 | AISESFFGEKLF
TRBV14 | ASSPSPALEQY